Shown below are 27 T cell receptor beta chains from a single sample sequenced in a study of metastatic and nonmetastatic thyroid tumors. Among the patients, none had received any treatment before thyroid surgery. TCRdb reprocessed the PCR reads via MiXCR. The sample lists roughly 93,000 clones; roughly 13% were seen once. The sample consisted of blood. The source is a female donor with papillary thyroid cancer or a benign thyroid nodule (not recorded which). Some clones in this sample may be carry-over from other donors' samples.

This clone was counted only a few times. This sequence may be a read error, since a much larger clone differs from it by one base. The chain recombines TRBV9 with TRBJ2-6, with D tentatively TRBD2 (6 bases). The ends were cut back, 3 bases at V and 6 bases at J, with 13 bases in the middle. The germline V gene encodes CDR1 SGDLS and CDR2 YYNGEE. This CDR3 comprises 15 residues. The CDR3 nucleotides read TGTGCCAGCAGCGCAGGGACTCTTGTGGCCAACGTCCTGACTTTC. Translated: CASSAGTLVANVLTF.

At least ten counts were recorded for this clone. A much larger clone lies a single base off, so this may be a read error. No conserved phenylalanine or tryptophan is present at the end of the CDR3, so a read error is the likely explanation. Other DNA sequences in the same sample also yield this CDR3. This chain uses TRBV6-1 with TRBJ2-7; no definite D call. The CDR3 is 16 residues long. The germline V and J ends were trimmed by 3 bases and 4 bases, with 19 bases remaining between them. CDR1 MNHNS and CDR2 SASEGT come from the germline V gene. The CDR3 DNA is TGTGCCAGCAGTGATCGCGGAAGACCTGGGGTGTACGAGCAGTACCTC. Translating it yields CASSDRGRPGVYEQYL.

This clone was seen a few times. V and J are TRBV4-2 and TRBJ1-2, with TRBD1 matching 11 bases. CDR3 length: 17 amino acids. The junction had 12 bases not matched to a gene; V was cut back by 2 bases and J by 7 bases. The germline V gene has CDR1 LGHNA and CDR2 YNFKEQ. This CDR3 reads CASSQITMDRGRSGYTF. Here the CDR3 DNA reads TGTGCCAGCAGCCAAATAACAATGGACAGGGGGCGTAGTGGCTACACCTTC.

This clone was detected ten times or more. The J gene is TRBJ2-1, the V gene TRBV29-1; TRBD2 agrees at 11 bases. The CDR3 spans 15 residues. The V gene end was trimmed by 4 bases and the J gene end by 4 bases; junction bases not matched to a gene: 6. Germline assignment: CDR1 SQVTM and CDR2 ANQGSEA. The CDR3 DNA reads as TGCAGCGTTGCCACACTAGCGGGAGTATACAATGAGCAGTTCTTC. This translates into CSVATLAGVYNEQFF.

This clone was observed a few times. CDR3 sequence (DNA): TGTGCCAGCAGCCCACGGCTAGCGGGAGAAAGTATCGGAACTTACAATGAGCAGTTCTTC. Translating it yields CASSPRLAGESIGTYNEQFF. J is TRBJ2-1 and V is TRBV7-9; 10 positions match TRBD2. The junction had 20 bases not matched to a gene; V was cut back by 5 bases and J by 4 bases. Germline loops: CDR1 SEHNR, CDR2 FQNEAQ (reference sequence). This CDR3 comprises 20 residues.

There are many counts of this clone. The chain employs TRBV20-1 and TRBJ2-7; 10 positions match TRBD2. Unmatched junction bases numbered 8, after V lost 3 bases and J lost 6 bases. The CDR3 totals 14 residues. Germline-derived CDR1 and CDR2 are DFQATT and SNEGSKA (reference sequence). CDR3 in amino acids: CSARALAGVSEQYF. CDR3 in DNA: TGCAGTGCTAGGGCTCTAGCGGGAGTAAGCGAGCAGTACTTC.

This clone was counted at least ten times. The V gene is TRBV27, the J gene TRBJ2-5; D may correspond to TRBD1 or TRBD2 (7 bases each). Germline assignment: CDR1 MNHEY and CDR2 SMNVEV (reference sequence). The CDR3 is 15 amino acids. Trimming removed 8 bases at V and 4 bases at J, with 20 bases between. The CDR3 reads CASGGGTVYGETQYF. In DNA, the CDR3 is TGTGCCAGCGGGGGAGGGACAGTTTACGGAGAGACCCAGTACTTC.

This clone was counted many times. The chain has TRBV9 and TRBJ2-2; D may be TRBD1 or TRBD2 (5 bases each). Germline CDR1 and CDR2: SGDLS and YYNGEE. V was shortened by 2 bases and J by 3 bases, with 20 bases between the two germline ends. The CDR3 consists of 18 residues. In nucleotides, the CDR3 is TGTGCCAGCAGCGTCCCTCGGGACCCCCGGGGCGACACCGGGGAGCTGTTTTTT. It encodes CASSVPRDPRGDTGELFF.

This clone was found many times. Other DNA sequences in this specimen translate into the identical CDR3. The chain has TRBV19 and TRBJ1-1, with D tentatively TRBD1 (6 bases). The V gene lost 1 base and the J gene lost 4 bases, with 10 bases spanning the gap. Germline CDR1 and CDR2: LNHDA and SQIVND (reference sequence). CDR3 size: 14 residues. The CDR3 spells CASSIAGDITEAFF. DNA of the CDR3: TGTGCCAGTAGTATAGCGGGGGACATCACTGAAGCTTTCTTT. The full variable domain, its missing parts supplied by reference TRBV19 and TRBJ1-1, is DGGITQSPKYLFRKEGQNVTLSCEQNLNHDAMYWYRQDPGQGLRLIYYSQIVNDFQKGDIAEGYSVSREKKESFPLTVTSAQKNPTAFYLCASSIAGDITEAFFGQGTRLTVV.

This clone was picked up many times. CDR3 protein: CASSPRGAGNTGELFF. The CDR3 nucleotides are TGTGCCAGCAGCCCGCGGGGGGCAGGCAACACCGGGGAGCTGTTTTTT. The V and J genes are TRBV9 and TRBJ2-2, with 8 bases that match TRBD2. This CDR3 has 16 residues. In germline, CDR1 is SGDLS, CDR2 YYNGEE. The junction had 7 bases not matched to a gene; V was cut back by 4 bases and J by 2 bases.

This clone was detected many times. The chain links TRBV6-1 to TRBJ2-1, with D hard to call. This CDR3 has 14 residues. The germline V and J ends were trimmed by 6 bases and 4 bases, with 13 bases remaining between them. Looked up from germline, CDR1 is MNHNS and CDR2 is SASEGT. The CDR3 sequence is CASRILGVYNEQFF. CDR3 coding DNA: TGTGCCAGCAGGATCCTTGGGGTGTACAATGAGCAGTTCTTC.

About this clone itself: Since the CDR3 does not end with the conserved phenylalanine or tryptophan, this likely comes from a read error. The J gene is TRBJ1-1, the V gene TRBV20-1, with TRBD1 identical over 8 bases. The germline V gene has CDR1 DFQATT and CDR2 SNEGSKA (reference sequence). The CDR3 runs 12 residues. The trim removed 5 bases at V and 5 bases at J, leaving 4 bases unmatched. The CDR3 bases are TGCAGTGCTGGACAGGGCAGAACTGAAGCTTTCTCT. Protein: CSAGQGRTEAFS.

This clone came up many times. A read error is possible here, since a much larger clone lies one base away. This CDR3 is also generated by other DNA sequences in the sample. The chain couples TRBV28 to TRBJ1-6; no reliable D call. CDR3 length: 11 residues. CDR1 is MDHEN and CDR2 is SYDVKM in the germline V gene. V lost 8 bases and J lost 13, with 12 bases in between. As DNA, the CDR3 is TGTGCCAGCTCAGAGAGTTCGCCCCTCCACTTT. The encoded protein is CASSESSPLHF.

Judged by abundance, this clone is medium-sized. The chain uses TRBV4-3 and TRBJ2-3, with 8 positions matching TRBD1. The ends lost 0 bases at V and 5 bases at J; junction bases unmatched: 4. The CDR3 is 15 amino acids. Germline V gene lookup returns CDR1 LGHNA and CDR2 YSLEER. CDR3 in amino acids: CASSQDLTGGDTQYF. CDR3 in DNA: TGCGCCAGCAGCCAAGATTTAACAGGGGGAGATACGCAGTATTTT.

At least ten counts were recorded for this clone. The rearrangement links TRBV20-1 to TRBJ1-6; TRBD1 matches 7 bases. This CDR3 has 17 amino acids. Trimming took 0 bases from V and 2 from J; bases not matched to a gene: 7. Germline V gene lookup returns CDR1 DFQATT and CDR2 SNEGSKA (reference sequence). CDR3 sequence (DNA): TGCAGTGCTAGAGACCTAGGGGGCAGCGCCTATAATTCACCCCTCCACTTT. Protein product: CSARDLGGSAYNSPLHF.

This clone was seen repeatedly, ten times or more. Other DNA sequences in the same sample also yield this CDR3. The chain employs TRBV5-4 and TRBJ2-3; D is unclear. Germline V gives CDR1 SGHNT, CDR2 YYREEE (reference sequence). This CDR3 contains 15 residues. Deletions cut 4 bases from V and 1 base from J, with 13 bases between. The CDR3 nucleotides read TGTGCCAGCAGCCCCCGGACCCGGGGCACAGATACGCAGTATTTT. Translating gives CASSPRTRGTDTQYF.

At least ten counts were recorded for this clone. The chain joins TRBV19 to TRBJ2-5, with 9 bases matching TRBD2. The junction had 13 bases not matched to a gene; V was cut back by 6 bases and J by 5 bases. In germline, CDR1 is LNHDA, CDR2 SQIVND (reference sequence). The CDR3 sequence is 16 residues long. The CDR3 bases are TGTGCCAGTAGCTCGTGGGGTAGCGGGAGATTGGAGACCCAGTACTTC. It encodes CASSSWGSGRLETQYF.

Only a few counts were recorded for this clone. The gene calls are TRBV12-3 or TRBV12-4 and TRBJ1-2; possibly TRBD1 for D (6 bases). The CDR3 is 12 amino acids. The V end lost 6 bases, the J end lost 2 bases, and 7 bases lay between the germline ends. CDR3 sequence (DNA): TGTGCCAGCAGCACAGGGAACTATGGCTACACCTTC. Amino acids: CASSTGNYGYTF.

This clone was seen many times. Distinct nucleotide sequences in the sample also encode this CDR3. DNA of the CDR3: TGTGCCAGCAGCGTCGGGCAGGGGGCATCTTACGAGCAGTACTTC. It specifies CASSVGQGASYEQYF. The chain couples TRBV9 to TRBJ2-7; 8 bases map to TRBD1. V dropped 2 bases and J dropped 4; count of bases not matched to a gene: 8. The CDR3 runs to 15 residues. CDR1 SGDLS and CDR2 YYNGEE come from the germline V gene.

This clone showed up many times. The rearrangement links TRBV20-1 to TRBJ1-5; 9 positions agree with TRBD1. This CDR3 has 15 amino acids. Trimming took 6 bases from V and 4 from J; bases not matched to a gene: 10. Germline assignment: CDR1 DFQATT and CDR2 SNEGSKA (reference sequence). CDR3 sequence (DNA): TGCAGTGCAGCGCCCCGGGGGACAGGGAATCAGCCCCAGCATTTT. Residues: CSAAPRGTGNQPQHF.

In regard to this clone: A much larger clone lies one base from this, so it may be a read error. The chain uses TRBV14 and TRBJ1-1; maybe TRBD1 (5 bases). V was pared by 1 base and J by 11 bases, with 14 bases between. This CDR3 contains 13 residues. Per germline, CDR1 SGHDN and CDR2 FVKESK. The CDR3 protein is CASSQAGFGAAFF. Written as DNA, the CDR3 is TGTGCCAGCAGCCAAGCGGGGTTTGGGGCTGCTTTCTTT.

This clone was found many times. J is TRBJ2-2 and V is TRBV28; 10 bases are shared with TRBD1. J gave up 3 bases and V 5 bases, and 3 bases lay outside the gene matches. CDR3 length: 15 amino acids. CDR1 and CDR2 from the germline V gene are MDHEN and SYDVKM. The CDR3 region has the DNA TGTGCCAGCAGTAGGGACAGGGGTTACACCGGGGAGCTGTTTTTT. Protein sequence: CASSRDRGYTGELFF. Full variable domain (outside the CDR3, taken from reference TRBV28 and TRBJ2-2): DVKVTQSSRYLVKRTGEKVFLECVQDMDHENMFWYRQDPGLGLRLIYFSYDVKMKEKGDIPEGYSVSREKKERFSLILESASTNQTSMYLCASSRDRGYTGELFFGEGSRLTVL.

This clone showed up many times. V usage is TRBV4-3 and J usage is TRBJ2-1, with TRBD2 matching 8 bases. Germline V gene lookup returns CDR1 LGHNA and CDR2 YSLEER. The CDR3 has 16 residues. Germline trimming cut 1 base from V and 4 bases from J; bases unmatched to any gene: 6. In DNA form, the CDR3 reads TGCGCCAGCAGCCAAGGAGGTAGCGGGGATTACAATGAGCAGTTCTTC. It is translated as CASSQGGSGDYNEQFF.

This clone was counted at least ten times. CDR3 loop: CATTRGVRANEKLFF. CDR3 DNA sequence: TGTGCCACCACCCGGGGGGTAAGGGCTAATGAAAAACTGTTTTTT. V usage is TRBV28 and J usage is TRBJ1-4; D may be TRBD1 (5 bases). The germline V gene encodes CDR1 MDHEN and CDR2 SYDVKM. V was shortened by 10 bases and J by 3 bases, with 18 bases between the two germline ends. The CDR3 contains 15 residues.

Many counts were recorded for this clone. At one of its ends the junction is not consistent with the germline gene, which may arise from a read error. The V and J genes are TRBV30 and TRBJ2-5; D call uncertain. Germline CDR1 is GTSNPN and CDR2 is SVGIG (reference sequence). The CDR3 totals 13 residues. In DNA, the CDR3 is TGTGCCTGGACCTTTTCTGGAGTAGTGACGCGCAACTTC. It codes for CAWTFSGVVTRNF. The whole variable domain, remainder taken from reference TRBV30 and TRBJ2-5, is SQTIHQWPATLVQPVGSPLSLECTVEGTSNPNLYWYRQAAGRGLQLLFYSVGIGQISSEVPQNLSASRPQDRQFILSSKKLLLSDSGFYLCAWTFSGVVTRNFGPGTRLLVL.

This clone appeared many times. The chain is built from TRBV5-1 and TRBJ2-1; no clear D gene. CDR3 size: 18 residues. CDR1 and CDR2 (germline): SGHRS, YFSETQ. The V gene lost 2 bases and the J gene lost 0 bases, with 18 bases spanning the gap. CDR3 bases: TGCGCCAGCAGCTTACCCCCCATTGGCGGTGGCTCCTACAATGAGCAGTTCTTC. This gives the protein CASSLPPIGGGSYNEQFF.

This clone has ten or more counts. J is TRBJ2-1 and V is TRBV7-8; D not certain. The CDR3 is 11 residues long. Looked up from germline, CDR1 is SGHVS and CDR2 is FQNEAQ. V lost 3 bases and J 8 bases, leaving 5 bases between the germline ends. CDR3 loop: CASSFSYEQFF. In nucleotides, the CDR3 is TGTGCCAGCAGCTTCAGCTATGAGCAGTTCTTC. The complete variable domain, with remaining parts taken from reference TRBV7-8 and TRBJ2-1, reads GAGVSQSPRYKVAKRGQDVALRCDPISGHVSLFWYQQALGQGPEFLTYFQNEAQLDKSGLPSDRFFAERPEGSVSTLKIQRTQQEDSAVYLCASSFSYEQFFGPGTRLTVL.